These 4 T cell receptor beta chains originate from one sample sequenced in a study of cytomegalovirus exposure and HLA in healthy donors. The study ran its PCR with 60 Vbeta and 13 Jbeta primers. Generated by immunoSEQ multiplex PCR, the TCRdb table keeps only in-frame clones and is missing some. The sample yields some 200,000 clones, approximately 82% seen once. Sequencing was carried out using PBMCs. The receptor set was obtained from a man between 18 and 35 years old in good health and CMV-seronegative.

This chain connects TRBV6-5 to TRBJ1-2, with TRBD1 as a possible D gene (6 bases). V lost 2 bases and J 8 bases, leaving 12 bases between the germline ends. CDR1 and CDR2 from the germline V gene are MNHEY and SVGAGI. The CDR3 sequence is 13 residues long. CDR3 bases: TGTGCCAGCAGTTACGATTTGGGGGCGGGCTACACCTTC. The encoded protein is CASSYDLGAGYTF.

The rearrangement uses TRBV6-1 and TRBJ2-7, with 8 bases lining up with TRBD2. The CDR3 covers 17 residues. Germline CDR1 is MNHNS and CDR2 is SASEGT. Trimming at V came to 2 bases and at J to 3 bases, leaving 12 bases not matched to a gene. CDR3 coding DNA: TGTGCCAGCAGTGAAACGCGGGGGCTAGCGGGCAACTACGAGCAGTACTTC. Translated: CASSETRGLAGNYEQYF.

This clone was recorded once. The rearrangement links TRBV5-1 to TRBJ1-1, with 7 positions matching TRBD1. The CDR3 is 15 amino acids. The germline CDR1 and CDR2 sequences are SGHRS and YFSETQ. V lost 6 bases and J lost 1; bases outside the gene matches: 9. CDR3 nucleotide sequence: TGCGCCAGCACGAAAAACAGGGGAGGGAACACTGAAGCTTTCTTT. This encodes CASTKNRGGNTEAFF.

The J gene is TRBJ2-1, the V gene TRBV28; D perhaps matches TRBD2 (5 bases). CDR3 length equals 15 residues. Germline CDR1 and CDR2: MDHEN and SYDVKM. Trimming shortened V by 6 bases and J by 6 bases, and 18 bases separated the two germline ends. The CDR3 region has the DNA TGTGCCAGCAGGTCGAACGGAGGAGCGAGCAATGAGCAGTTCTTC. The encoded protein is CASRSNGGASNEQFF.